The 30 T cell receptor beta chains below were found in one sample sequenced in a study of Ad26.COV2.S vaccination and SARS-CoV-2 variants. Treatment given: about 20 received Ad26.COV2.S at low or high dose, single or two shots; roughly five received placebo; per-sample allocation not given. All samples were drawn on day 63, counting from the first vaccine or placebo injection. Sequencing used immunoSEQ multiplex PCR; TCRdb keeps in-frame clones, though not all of them. The repertoire holds roughly 320,000 clones, about 82% seen once, with approximately 2.1% in the top ten. The sample consisted of peripheral blood, taken in a trial of Ad26.COV2.S vaccine versus placebo. The receptors stem from a person aged 18-60 years who received the Ad26.COV2.S COVID-19 vaccine or a placebo.

This clone was detected once. The chain couples TRBV5-4 to TRBJ1-6, with no clear D. This CDR3 has 14 residues. The V end was cut by 0 bases, the J end by 5 bases, with 6 bases between. Germline-derived CDR1 and CDR2 are SGHNT and YYREEE (reference sequence). CDR3 nucleotide sequence: TGTGCCAGCAGCTTGGTGGGTAATAATTCACCCCTCCACTTT. As protein: CASSLVGNNSPLHF.

This sequence joins TRBV28 and TRBJ1-4, with a weak D call TRBD1 (5 bases). The CDR3 covers 15 residues. V lost 4 bases and J 4 bases, leaving 13 bases between the germline ends. Germline V lookup: CDR1 MDHEN, CDR2 SYDVKM. CDR3 region: CASSSLSRGNEKLFF. The CDR3 region has the DNA TGTGCCAGCAGTTCCCTCTCAAGGGGTAATGAAAAACTGTTTTTT.

This chain links TRBV11-3 with TRBJ1-3; D perhaps matches TRBD1 (6 bases). The CDR3 runs 17 residues. The V end lost 4 bases, the J end lost 0 bases, and 16 bases lay between the germline ends. In germline, CDR1 is SGHNT, CDR2 YENEEA. The CDR3 coding sequence is TGTGCCAGCAGCTCCCTGGGGGCAGTAGCCTCTGGAAACACCATATATTTT. As protein: CASSSLGAVASGNTIYF.

The chain combines TRBV2 with TRBJ2-5; 8 nucleotides agree with TRBD2. The V gene's germline CDR1 is SNHLY and CDR2 FYNNEI. CDR3 length equals 14 residues. The ends lost 3 bases at V and 3 bases at J; junction bases unmatched: 3. DNA for the CDR3: TGTGCCAGCAGTGACCGGGGGGGGAAAGAGACCCAGTACTTC. It is translated as CASSDRGGKETQYF.

The chain joins TRBV9 to TRBJ1-2; 10 positions agree with TRBD1. This CDR3 has 15 residues. Trimming removed 4 bases from V and 5 bases from J; junction bases left unmatched: 8. Germline assignment: CDR1 SGDLS and CDR2 YYNGEE. The CDR3 is CASSRGQGTSYGYTF. In DNA, the CDR3 is TGTGCCAGCAGCCGGGGACAGGGGACCTCGTATGGCTACACCTTC.

The V and J genes are TRBV5-1 and TRBJ2-7, with D tentatively TRBD2 (5 bases). The CDR3 covers 15 residues. Germline CDR1 and CDR2: SGHRS and YFSETQ. V was clipped by 1 base and J by 3 bases, with 14 bases between them. CDR3 nucleotide sequence: TGCGCCAGCAGCTTGTCCGCGGGCCCGATCTACGAGCAGTACTTC. Amino acid sequence: CASSLSAGPIYEQYF. Based on the CDR3 plus reference TRBV5-1 and TRBJ2-7, the full variable domain is KAGVTQTPRYLIKTRGQQVTLSCSPISGHRSVSWYQQTPGQGLQFLFEYFSETQRNKGNFPGRFSGRQFSNSRSEMNVSTLELGDSALYLCASSLSAGPIYEQYFGPGTRLTVT.

This chain joins TRBV19 and TRBJ2-7, with 11 bases lining up with TRBD2. J lost 0 bases, V lost 6 bases, and 10 bases had no gene match. The CDR3 contains 17 residues. Germline lookup yields CDR1 LNHDA and CDR2 SQIVND (reference sequence). The CDR3 spells CASSGPGLAESSYEQYF. The CDR3 nucleotides read TGTGCCAGTAGCGGACCGGGACTAGCGGAAAGCTCCTACGAGCAGTACTTC.

The chain combines TRBV9 with TRBJ2-1; 7 bases agree with TRBD1. The CDR3 covers 15 residues. V lost 2 bases to trimming and J lost 0 bases; unmatched junction nucleotides: 2. CDR1 and CDR2 from the germline V gene are SGDLS and YYNGEE. CDR3 in DNA: TGTGCCAGCAGCGTCCGGGACAGCTCCTACAATGAGCAGTTCTTC. Translation: CASSVRDSSYNEQFF. Supplemented by reference TRBV9 and TRBJ2-1, the full variable domain reads DSGVTQTPKHLITATGQRVTLRCSPRSGDLSVYWYQQSLDQGLQFLIQYYNGEERAKGNILERFSAQQFPDLHSELNLSSLELGDSALYFCASSVRDSSYNEQFFGPGTRLTVL.

The chain combines TRBV27 with TRBJ2-7; TRBD1 agrees at 11 bases. Germline lookup yields CDR1 MNHEY and CDR2 SMNVEV (reference sequence). This CDR3 comprises 13 residues. V shed 6 bases, J shed 4 bases, and the junction held 2 bases outside the gene matches. In nucleotides, the CDR3 is TGTGCCAGCAGGGACAGGGGGCAATACGAGCAGTACTTC. Amino acid sequence: CASRDRGQYEQYF.

This chain joins TRBV6-5 and TRBJ2-7; 7 positions agree with TRBD1. The CDR3 has 14 amino acids. Germline lookup yields CDR1 MNHEY and CDR2 SVGAGI. The V gene end was trimmed by 7 bases and the J gene end by 4 bases; junction bases not matched to a gene: 10. DNA of the CDR3: TGTGCCAGCAACCGCCGGGACAGAGATTACGAGCAGTACTTC. It encodes CASNRRDRDYEQYF.

The V call is TRBV4-1, the J call TRBJ2-2; D is perhaps TRBD1 (6 bases). Looked up from germline, CDR1 is MGHRA and CDR2 is YSYEKL. V lost 0 bases, J lost 0 bases, and 14 bases lay in between. This CDR3 contains 18 residues. This CDR3 is CASSQEVPRQANTGELFF. In DNA, the CDR3 is TGCGCCAGCAGCCAAGAGGTCCCACGACAGGCGAACACCGGGGAGCTGTTTTTT.

The chain employs TRBV28 and TRBJ1-5; 8 positions agree with TRBD1. J lost 11 bases, V lost 5 bases, and 8 bases had no gene match. The CDR3 has 13 residues. Germline V lookup: CDR1 MDHEN, CDR2 SYDVKM. The CDR3 region has the DNA TGTGCCAGCAGTCAATCAGGGGGCCGGGCCCAGCATTTT. As protein: CASSQSGGRAQHF. Supplemented by reference TRBV28 and TRBJ1-5, the full variable domain reads DVKVTQSSRYLVKRTGEKVFLECVQDMDHENMFWYRQDPGLGLRLIYFSYDVKMKEKGDIPEGYSVSREKKERFSLILESASTNQTSMYLCASSQSGGRAQHFGDGTRLSIL.

The V call is TRBV5-5, the J call TRBJ2-1, with a tentative D call TRBD2 (5 bases). The CDR3 totals 19 residues. V lost 4 bases to trimming and J lost 4 bases, with 27 bases between them. The germline gives CDR1 SGHKS, CDR2 YYEKEE (reference sequence). The CDR3 loop reads CASSLSNYAVRGTYNEQFF. CDR3 DNA: TGTGCCAGCAGCCTATCTAATTACGCTGTACGGGGAACATACAATGAGCAGTTCTTC.

The chain employs TRBV13 and TRBJ2-3; a possible D gene is TRBD2 (5 bases). Looked up from germline, CDR1 is PRHDT and CDR2 is FYEKMQ (reference sequence). V dropped 7 bases and J dropped 2 bases, with 13 bases sitting between them. The CDR3 is made up of 14 amino acids. CDR3 sequence: CASNWTPYTDTQYF. DNA of the CDR3: TGTGCCAGCAACTGGACTCCATACACAGATACGCAGTATTTT.

The chain carries TRBV2 and TRBJ2-7; TRBD1 or TRBD2 may be the D gene (5 bases each). Between the trimmed V and J ends, which lost 6 bases and 3 bases, there was a span of 21 bases. Per the germline V gene, CDR1 is SNHLY and CDR2 is FYNNEI. There are 16 residues in the CDR3. CDR3 DNA sequence: TGTGCCAGCAGATCGCAGAGGGACGCAGCCTACTACGAGCAGTACTTC. Protein product: CASRSQRDAAYYEQYF.

The genes are TRBV28 and TRBJ2-5; possibly TRBD2 for D (7 bases). CDR1 is MDHEN and CDR2 is SYDVKM in the germline V gene. The CDR3 has 16 residues. The V and J ends lost 5 bases and 2 bases respectively, with 18 bases between them. In DNA form, the CDR3 reads TGTGCCAGCAGTCGTAAGGGGGGGACTTATCAAGAGACCCAGTACTTC. This translates into CASSRKGGTYQETQYF.

In its sample, this clone was seen a few times. The rearrangement links TRBV5-4 to TRBJ2-3; 7 bases fit TRBD2. CDR1 is SGHNT and CDR2 is YYREEE in the germline V gene (reference sequence). V shed 4 bases, J shed 13 bases, and the junction held 12 bases outside the gene matches. CDR3 length equals 13 residues. This chain's CDR3 is CASSPRGAGLEYF. The CDR3 DNA follows: TGTGCCAGCAGCCCCCGGGGAGCGGGGCTTGAGTATTTT.

A single count supports this clone. The CDR3 region has the DNA TGTGCCAGCAGCGTGGGGGTGGGGAACACTGAAGCTTTCTTT. It encodes CASSVGVGNTEAFF. The chain carries TRBV9 and TRBJ1-1, with a tentative D call TRBD1 (5 bases). The germline V gene encodes CDR1 SGDLS and CDR2 YYNGEE. The V end lost 2 bases, the J end lost 1 base, and 9 bases lay between the germline ends. This CDR3 is 14 amino acids long.

V gene TRBV28 combines with J gene TRBJ2-5, with 8 bases identical to TRBD1. The CDR3 has 15 residues. From germline, CDR1 is MDHEN and CDR2 SYDVKM. V gave up 6 bases and J gave up 4 bases; unmatched junction bases: 10. Written as DNA, the CDR3 is TGTGCCAGCAGGGGTTCAGGGGGCGAGGGAGAGACCCAGTACTTC. This codes for CASRGSGGEGETQYF.

The rearrangement links TRBV10-3 to TRBJ2-7; TRBD1 aligns across 10 bases. The CDR3 extends over 14 amino acids. V was pared by 3 bases and J by 5 bases, with 4 bases of the junction left unmatched. Germline lookup yields CDR1 ENHRY and CDR2 SYGVKD. The CDR3 DNA reads TGTGCCATCAGTGACGGACAGGGGGTGGACGAGCAGTACTTC. Its protein product is CAISDGQGVDEQYF.

A single count supports this clone. The chain joins TRBV9 to TRBJ1-4; D is ambiguous. Germline-derived CDR1 and CDR2 are SGDLS and YYNGEE. This CDR3 contains 14 residues. V was pared by 2 bases and J by 4 bases, with 9 bases between. CDR3 sequence (DNA): TGTGCCAGCAGCGTGGGCCCGCTTAATGAAAAACTGTTTTTT. Translating it yields CASSVGPLNEKLFF.

This clone was seen more than once but under ten times. V gene TRBV9 combines with J gene TRBJ2-2, with D hard to call. CDR3 length equals 14 residues. Germline V gene data show CDR1 as SGDLS and CDR2 as YYNGEE. Trimming stripped 4 bases from V and 5 bases from J, with 12 bases between. The CDR3 DNA sequence: TGTGCCAGCAGCACGAGAGAAGCGACCGGGGAGCTGTTTTTT. Translation gives CASSTREATGELFF.

This rearrangement joins TRBV18 to TRBJ1-1; 8 bases agree with TRBD1. CDR1 and CDR2 (germline): KGHSH, LQKENI. The CDR3 is 12 residues long. The ends lost 4 bases at V and 7 bases at J; junction bases unmatched: 2. The CDR3 coding sequence is TGTGCCAGCTCACAAGGGACAGGTGAAGCTTTCTTT. Residues: CASSQGTGEAFF.

The J gene is TRBJ2-5, the V gene TRBV6-5; no clear D. The CDR3 covers 14 residues. CDR1 and CDR2 (germline): MNHEY, SVGAGI. V was cut by 2 bases and J by 1 base, with 8 bases left in between. CDR3 protein: CASSYNQLQETQYF. The CDR3 bases are TGTGCCAGCAGTTACAACCAGCTCCAAGAGACCCAGTACTTC.

The chain's CDR3 is CASSLDSAGPADTQYF. As DNA, the CDR3 is TGTGCCAGCAGCTTAGATTCGGCAGGGCCCGCAGATACGCAGTATTTT. J is TRBJ2-3 and V is TRBV11-3; tentative D call: TRBD1 (5 bases). Germline CDR1 is SGHNT and CDR2 is YENEEA. This CDR3 is built from 16 residues. Trimming shortened V by 0 bases and J by 4 bases, and 14 bases separated the two germline ends.

Only one count was recorded for this clone. The CDR3 here is CASSLGLYGTQYF. The CDR3, as DNA: TGTGCCAGCAGCTTAGGACTATATGGGACGCAGTATTTT. The rearrangement uses TRBV11-3 and TRBJ2-3; the D gene is possibly TRBD2 (5 bases). CDR3 length equals 13 residues. V lost 1 base and J 9 bases, leaving 11 bases between the germline ends. Germline CDR1 reads SGHNT; CDR2 reads YENEEA.

This chain uses TRBV28 with TRBJ1-2; no reliable D call. Per germline, CDR1 MDHEN and CDR2 SYDVKM. Trimming removed 3 bases from V and 4 bases from J, with 6 bases in between. The CDR3 spans 12 residues. This CDR3 is CASSFSSYGYTF. CDR3 nucleotides: TGTGCCAGCAGTTTCTCATCCTATGGCTACACCTTC.

On this clone itself: This same CDR3 is encoded by further DNA sequences in the sample. Here the CDR3 reads CASSQGQNNEQFF. The CDR3, as DNA: TGCGCCAGCAGCCAGGGACAAAACAATGAGCAGTTCTTC. The chain has TRBV5-1 and TRBJ2-1; D possibly corresponds to TRBD1 (6 bases). V was pared by 4 bases and J by 5 bases, with 10 bases between. The CDR3 sequence is 13 residues long. Germline assignment: CDR1 SGHRS and CDR2 YFSETQ.

Notes on this clone: At one of its ends the junction is not consistent with the germline gene, which may arise from a read error. The rearrangement links TRBV19 to TRBJ2-7; the D call may be TRBD1 or TRBD2 (5 bases each). There are 11 residues in the CDR3. CDR1 and CDR2 from the germline V gene are LNHDA and SQIVND (reference sequence). For the CDR3, the DNA is TGTGCCAGTAGTATTGACGGGGCGAAGTCCTTC. Residues: CASSIDGAKSF.

The genes are TRBV15 and TRBJ2-1, with D possibly TRBD2 on 7 matching bases. The CDR3 totals 14 residues. Germline CDR1 is LNHNV and CDR2 is YYDKDF (reference sequence). Trimming cost V 1 base and J 7 bases, with 11 bases left between them. CDR3 coding DNA: TGTGCCACCAGCAGAGGGGGAGGGGGGAATGAGCAGTTCTTC. Its protein is CATSRGGGGNEQFF.